This entry describes one TCR beta chain. Its antigen target is currently unknown. No much larger clone exists at a distance of one base, and base qualities are not known. The record originates from a study of technical replicates of blood from a handful of donors (dated by TCRdb to 2015 to 2018). Libraries were prepared through the immunoSEQ multiplex PCR assay. The source is immuneACCESS, and TCRdb retained only in-frame sequences with V and J called. Part of the clones is not carried over; for the studies checked, unresolved V genes explain less than half of this, and the remainder is unexplained. This sample comprises approximately 94,000 clones, almost 97% of them detected only once. Jointly, the top ten make up about 0.39% of the sample. Including cysteine and phenylalanine, the CDR3 has 17 amino acids. CDR3 DNA is the only sequence kept; it has 51 bases, read in frame from the first base. CDR1 and CDR2 (SEHNR, FQNEAQ) derive from the germline V gene (reference sequence). The trim is 2 bases for V and 4 bases for J, with a gap of 19 bases between the germline ends.

This sequence originates from a human donor in good health. The chain was built from TRBV7-9 and TRBJ2-3; a tentative D call is TRBD2 (5 bases match). The material sequenced was T cells isolated from PBMCs. Here is the DNA: TGTGCCAGCAGCTTAAGTCAAGCGGCCACTAGTGCAGATACGCAGTATTTT. This is translated as CASSLSQAATSADTQYF.